This entry is about one T cell receptor beta chain. Original analysis: Estimation of nucleated cell counts was performed using reference gene primer amplification. Measured with immunoSEQ multiplex PCR; TCRdb has only the in-frame clones, and not every one. That table gives V, J and clone size, and the DNA gave D and trimming. The table has under 200,000 clones, about 85% seen once. These data originate in a study of blood T cell repertoires in COVID-19. Turning to the study itself: T cells, B-cell-depleted T cells, or PBMCs provided the cDNA or gDNA that served as material.

The ends were cut back, 3 bases at V and 4 bases at J, with 16 bases in the middle. The CDR3 covers 15 residues. The germline V gene has CDR1 LNHNV and CDR2 YYDKDF (reference sequence). The specimen was peripheral blood. The chain links TRBV15 to TRBJ2-7, with a tentative D call TRBD2 (7 bases). The TCR comes from a woman of 80 years or more with acute or convalescent COVID-19. The CDR3 spells CATSSGMGGPYEQYF. The CDR3 DNA follows: TGTGCCACCAGCAGCGGGATGGGGGGGCCGTACGAGCAGTACTTC.